Presented here are 27 T cell receptor beta chains from one specimen sequenced in a study of blood T cell repertoires in COVID-19. The table came from immunoSEQ multiplex PCR; TCRdb's copy has only in-frame clones and leaves some out. Here the sample spans approximately 200,000 clones, approximately 87% being singletons. The sample was peripheral blood. These receptors were obtained from a woman aged 50 to 65 with acute or convalescent COVID-19.

The chain carries TRBV5-6 and TRBJ2-1; D gene uncertain. The CDR3 contains 12 residues. Deletions cut 3 bases from V and 2 bases from J, with 3 bases between. Germline loops: CDR1 SGHDT, CDR2 YYEEEE. The CDR3 protein is CASSSPYNEQFF. DNA of the CDR3: TGTGCCAGCAGCTCTCCCTACAATGAGCAGTTCTTC.

V gene TRBV18 combines with J gene TRBJ2-3; 7 positions match TRBD1. V lost 4 bases, J lost 0 bases, and 1 base stayed unmatched. The CDR3 is 14 residues long. Germline CDR1 is KGHSH and CDR2 is LQKENI. The CDR3 region is CASSQQGSTDTQYF. CDR3 nucleotides: TGTGCCAGCTCACAACAGGGGAGCACAGATACGCAGTATTTT.

This chain connects TRBV6-2 or TRBV6-3 to TRBJ2-6; a weak D match, TRBD2 (5 bases). Trimming left V 1 base short and J 0 bases short, with 10 bases between. Germline V gives CDR1 MNHEY, CDR2 SVGEGT. This CDR3 spans 17 amino acids. DNA of the CDR3: TGTGCCAGCAGTTACTGGGAGTGGGACTCTGGGGCCAACGTCCTGACTTTC. Translation: CASSYWEWDSGANVLTF.

V is TRBV6-5 and J is TRBJ2-7, with TRBD2 matching over 8 bases. The CDR3 covers 16 residues. Germline V gene sequence: CDR1 MNHEY, CDR2 SVGAGI. V trimming: 0 bases; J trimming: 3 bases; junction bases outside the gene matches: 7. The CDR3 DNA reads as TGTGCCAGCAGTTACTCGAAAGCGGGGGATTTCTACGAGCAGTACTTC. This sequence encodes CASSYSKAGDFYEQYF.

This clone was seen once. The chain couples TRBV5-1 to TRBJ1-5, with D unclear. Germline lookup yields CDR1 SGHRS and CDR2 YFSETQ. The CDR3 consists of 16 residues. Trimming removed 0 bases from V and 5 bases from J, with 15 bases in between. The CDR3 nucleotides are TGCGCCAGCAGCTTGGCCGGGGTAGCGGCGGATCAGCCCCAGCATTTT. Its protein product is CASSLAGVAADQPQHF.

This sequence joins TRBV4-3 and TRBJ2-1; 10 nucleotides align to TRBD2. This CDR3 is built from 16 residues. Germline trimming cut 3 bases from V and 2 bases from J; bases unmatched to any gene: 4. Germline CDR1 reads LGHNA; CDR2 reads YSLEER. The CDR3: CASSQGLAPPYNEQFF. The DNA for the CDR3 is TGCGCCAGCAGCCAGGGACTAGCGCCTCCCTACAATGAGCAGTTCTTC.

V gene TRBV5-5 combines with J gene TRBJ1-4; TRBD1 matches at 9 bases. The CDR3 covers 16 residues. Germline values: CDR1 SGHKS, CDR2 YYEKEE (reference sequence). J was trimmed by 4 bases and V by 5 bases; bases with no gene match: 9. CDR3 sequence reads: CASSLMGQGHNEKLFF. The CDR3, as DNA: TGTGCCAGCAGTTTAATGGGACAGGGCCATAATGAAAAACTGTTTTTT.

A single count supports this clone. The V call is TRBV6-2 or TRBV6-3, the J call TRBJ2-7; 10 nucleotides agree with TRBD2. The CDR3 runs to 15 residues. The V gene's germline CDR1 is MNHEY and CDR2 SVGEGT. V shed 6 bases and J 6 bases; nucleotides not matched to a gene: 11. CDR3 sequence: CASSPPSGRSGEQYF. In nucleotides, the CDR3 is TGTGCCAGCAGCCCACCTAGCGGGAGAAGCGGCGAGCAGTACTTC.

The J gene is TRBJ1-2, the V gene TRBV28, with a tentative D call TRBD1 (6 bases). Germline V gene sequence: CDR1 MDHEN, CDR2 SYDVKM. The CDR3 runs 16 residues. Trimming left V 6 bases short and J 0 bases short, with 17 bases between. CDR3 amino acids: CASRGAGTPSNYGYTF. As DNA, the CDR3 is TGTGCCAGCAGAGGGGCCGGGACACCTTCTAACTATGGCTACACCTTC.

The chain couples TRBV5-1 to TRBJ2-3, with 8 bases aligning to TRBD2. The CDR3 is 15 amino acids. Germline CDR1 and CDR2: SGHRS and YFSETQ. V lost 4 bases, J lost 1 base, and 5 bases stayed unmatched. The CDR3 sequence: CASSLGGAGTDTQYF. The CDR3 DNA sequence: TGCGCCAGCAGCCTCGGGGGGGCGGGCACAGATACGCAGTATTTT.

The genes are TRBV9 and TRBJ1-6; D is undetermined. The CDR3 runs 15 residues. Trimming pared 0 bases from V and 8 bases from J, leaving 12 bases between. In germline, CDR1 is SGDLS, CDR2 YYNGEE. CDR3 in amino acids: CASSVAPANYSPLHF. The CDR3 DNA is TGTGCCAGCAGCGTAGCTCCCGCGAATTATTCACCCCTCCACTTT.

This sequence joins TRBV24-1 and TRBJ1-2, with 12 positions matching TRBD1. In germline, CDR1 is KGHDR, CDR2 SFDVKD. The V and J ends lost 4 bases and 4 bases, in that order; junction bases with no gene match: 6. The CDR3 extends over 16 amino acids. The DNA for the CDR3 is TGTGCCACCAGTGAACTAGGGACAGGGGGCACCTATGGCTACACCTTC. Residues: CATSELGTGGTYGYTF.

The V call is TRBV11-2, the J call TRBJ2-1, with TRBD2 matching 8 bases. Germline V CDR1 and CDR2: SGHAT, FQNNGV. The CDR3 runs 15 residues. Trimming at V came to 4 bases and at J to 8 bases, leaving 10 bases not matched to a gene. The CDR3 is CASSSARGLVYEQFF. CDR3 bases: TGTGCCAGCAGCTCGGCTCGGGGACTAGTCTATGAGCAGTTCTTC.

This clone was counted only a few times. V and J are TRBV27 and TRBJ1-2; D possibly corresponds to TRBD1 (5 bases). The CDR3 is 13 amino acids. The V end was cut by 5 bases, the J end by 7 bases, with 14 bases between. CDR1 is MNHEY, CDR2 SMNVEV, per germline (reference sequence). The CDR3 sequence is CASSPPGLGGYTF. The CDR3 DNA is TGTGCCAGCAGTCCCCCAGGGCTGGGTGGCTACACCTTC.

The gene calls are TRBV16 and TRBJ1-1; TRBD1 is a possible D gene (5 bases). Germline V gene lookup returns CDR1 KGHSY and CDR2 FQNENV. The germline V and J ends were trimmed by 4 bases and 2 bases, with 8 bases remaining between them. There are 13 residues in the CDR3. CDR3 bases: TGTGCCAGCAGCCCAGGGACTAACACTGAAGCTTTCTTT. It encodes CASSPGTNTEAFF.

The V call is TRBV6-6, the J call TRBJ2-7; D is possibly TRBD2 (6 bases). The V gene's germline CDR1 is MNHNY and CDR2 SVGAGI (reference sequence). The length of the CDR3 is 13 residues. V was cut by 8 bases and J by 2 bases, with 13 bases left in between. The CDR3 loop is CASARDSTYEQYF. CDR3 DNA: TGTGCCAGCGCCCGGGACTCAACCTACGAGCAGTACTTC.

This sequence joins TRBV6-6 and TRBJ1-2; D is possibly TRBD1 (6 bases). Germline loops: CDR1 MNHNY, CDR2 SVGAGI (reference sequence). V was pared by 3 bases and J by 0 bases, with 11 bases between. The CDR3 is made up of 15 amino acids. The CDR3 reads CASSYRGQSNYGYTF. CDR3 coding DNA: TGTGCCAGCAGTTATAGAGGACAGTCTAACTATGGCTACACCTTC.

The CDR3: CAWSATGYGYTF. CDR3 nucleotides: TGTGCCTGGAGTGCGACAGGCTATGGCTACACCTTC. The chain is built from TRBV30 and TRBJ1-2, with a possible D match to TRBD1 (6 bases). CDR1 is GTSNPN, CDR2 SVGIG, per germline (reference sequence). The CDR3 sequence is 12 residues long. Trimming removed 1 base at V and 4 bases at J, with 7 bases between.

This sequence joins TRBV7-2 and TRBJ2-7; possible D gene TRBD2, 6 bases. Trimming took off 5 bases at V and 3 bases at J, with 14 bases between the two ends. This CDR3 is 14 amino acids long. Per the germline V gene, CDR1 is SGHTA and CDR2 is FQGNSA. CDR3 sequence reads: CASSSSWRDYEQYF. The CDR3 nucleotides are TGTGCCAGCAGCAGTTCATGGCGGGACTACGAGCAGTACTTC.

V is TRBV7-6 and J is TRBJ2-3; TRBD2 agrees at 9 bases. Germline V gene lookup returns CDR1 SGHVS and CDR2 FNYEAQ. Germline trimming cut 2 bases from V and 1 base from J; bases unmatched to any gene: 4. The CDR3 is made up of 16 amino acids. The CDR3 is CASSLLSGSGTDTQYF. As DNA, the CDR3 is TGTGCCAGCAGCTTACTTAGCGGGAGTGGCACAGATACGCAGTATTTT.

The CDR3 region is CASSPSSGGAREQYF. The CDR3 DNA sequence: TGTGCCAGCTCACCATCTAGCGGGGGGGCCCGCGAGCAGTACTTC. The V gene is TRBV18, the J gene TRBJ2-7; 12 bases match TRBD2. J lost 6 bases, V lost 2 bases, and 5 bases had no gene match. The CDR3 is 15 amino acids. Germline V gives CDR1 KGHSH, CDR2 LQKENI.

This clone was counted a few times. The V gene is TRBV6-5, the J gene TRBJ2-7, with 7 bases lining up with TRBD1. This CDR3 is built from 14 residues. Germline CDR1 is MNHEY and CDR2 is SVGAGI. The junction had 9 bases not matched to a gene; V was cut back by 5 bases and J by 5 bases. DNA of the CDR3: TGTGCCAGCAGTCAGACAGGGATACCTAACGAGCAGTACTTC. It translates to CASSQTGIPNEQYF.

This clone came up a few times. The genes are TRBV7-2 and TRBJ2-7, with a possible D match to TRBD1 (5 bases). From germline, CDR1 is SGHTA and CDR2 FQGNSA. The CDR3 spans 16 residues. Trimming shortened V by 0 bases and J by 0 bases, and 12 bases separated the two germline ends. The CDR3 here is CASSLAIQGLSYEQYF. As DNA, the CDR3 is TGTGCCAGCAGCTTAGCGATCCAGGGCCTCTCCTACGAGCAGTACTTC.

The V gene is TRBV19, the J gene TRBJ1-5; 7 nucleotides match TRBD1. With V trimmed by 1 base and J by 5 bases, 8 bases remained unmatched. Germline V gene lookup returns CDR1 LNHDA and CDR2 SQIVND (reference sequence). This CDR3 contains 16 residues. CDR3 region: CASSIGTRGADQPQHF. DNA of the CDR3: TGTGCCAGTAGTATAGGAACCAGGGGGGCCGATCAGCCCCAGCATTTT.

The chain links TRBV3-1 (or the pseudogene TRBV3-2) to TRBJ1-3; 10 nucleotides line up with TRBD1. Trimming at V came to 3 bases and at J to 4 bases, leaving 3 bases not matched to a gene. Germline V CDR1 and CDR2: LGHDT, YNNKEL (reference sequence). The CDR3 is 15 amino acids. The CDR3 sequence: CASSQGTGVGNTIYF. CDR3 bases: TGTGCCAGCAGCCAGGGGACAGGGGTCGGAAACACCATATATTTT.

The rearrangement links TRBV5-4 to TRBJ2-6; a possible D gene is TRBD1 (6 bases). Germline V lookup: CDR1 SGHNT, CDR2 YYREEE (reference sequence). The CDR3 consists of 18 residues. Trimming shortened V by 0 bases and J by 0 bases, and 13 bases separated the two germline ends. CDR3 nucleotides: TGTGCCAGCAGCTTGGGAACAGGGACCTTCTCTGGGGCCAACGTCCTGACTTTC. This gives the protein CASSLGTGTFSGANVLTF.

This chain links TRBV7-9 with TRBJ2-7; 8 bases fit TRBD1. The CDR3 is made up of 16 amino acids. From germline, CDR1 is SEHNR and CDR2 FQNEAQ (reference sequence). V shed 5 bases, J shed 0 bases, and the junction held 9 bases outside the gene matches. CDR3 DNA sequence: TGTGCCAGCAGCCTAGGACAGGGAGATTCCTCCTACGAGCAGTACTTC. This translates into CASSLGQGDSSYEQYF.